The 11 T cell receptor beta chains in this list originate from one sample, sequenced in a study of cytomegalovirus exposure and HLA in healthy donors. It was with 60 Vbeta and 13 Jbeta primers that the PCR ran. Clones were read by immunoSEQ multiplex PCR, and TCRdb kept only the in-frame ones, dropping some. The sample has over 130,000 clones; approximately 80% are singletons. The sample taken for sequencing was PBMCs. The receptors were gathered from a man aged 35 to 55 in good health and CMV-seronegative.

The chain joins TRBV30 to TRBJ2-7; no firm D call. The germline V gene encodes CDR1 GTSNPN and CDR2 SVGIG (reference sequence). Trimming stripped 3 bases from V and 2 bases from J, with 14 bases between. The CDR3 spans 14 residues. CDR3 region: CAWSAGSITYEQYF. CDR3 DNA: TGTGCCTGGAGCGCCGGGTCCATTACCTACGAGCAGTACTTC.

The rearrangement links TRBV5-4 to TRBJ1-1; 9 nucleotides line up with TRBD1. V shed 4 bases and J 3 bases; nucleotides not matched to a gene: 1. This CDR3 has 13 residues. Looked up from germline, CDR1 is SGHNT and CDR2 is YYREEE (reference sequence). CDR3 residues: CASSRDRDTEAFF. The CDR3 DNA reads TGTGCCAGCAGCCGGGACAGGGACACTGAAGCTTTCTTT.

This clone has just a few counts. The genes are TRBV28 and TRBJ2-7; D ambiguous. Deletions cut 3 bases from V and 2 bases from J, with 11 bases between. Germline V gene sequence: CDR1 MDHEN, CDR2 SYDVKM. This CDR3 spans 14 amino acids. The chain's CDR3 is CASSLPGVPYEQYF. The DNA of the CDR3 is TGTGCCAGCAGTTTGCCCGGAGTGCCCTACGAGCAGTACTTC.

V and J are TRBV19 and TRBJ1-5, with D unclear. Trimming took off 1 base at V and 3 bases at J, with 10 bases between the two ends. Germline CDR1 LNHDA, CDR2 SQIVND (reference sequence). The CDR3 extends over 15 amino acids. In DNA, the CDR3 is TGTGCCAGTAGTATAGGCCGGGGTTTCAATCAGCCCCAGCATTTT. Its protein product is CASSIGRGFNQPQHF.

The J gene is TRBJ2-1, the V gene TRBV9, with 10 bases aligning to TRBD2. The trim removed 0 bases at V and 9 bases at J, leaving 3 bases unmatched. This CDR3 is 14 amino acids long. Looked up from germline, CDR1 is SGDLS and CDR2 is YYNGEE. CDR3 nucleotides: TGTGCCAGCAGCGTAGAAGCGGGGGGGCCTGAGCAGTTCTTC. It specifies CASSVEAGGPEQFF.

The chain couples TRBV6-4 to TRBJ2-7; the match to TRBD2 covers 10 bases. The CDR3 extends over 15 amino acids. Germline V gives CDR1 MRHNA, CDR2 SNTAGT. Trimming removed 4 bases from V and 0 bases from J; junction bases left unmatched: 3. The CDR3, as DNA: TGTGCCAGCAGTGCCGCTAGCGGGGGCTCCTACGAGCAGTACTTC. As protein: CASSAASGGSYEQYF.

The chain is built from TRBV7-2 and TRBJ2-3; the D gene is possibly TRBD1 (5 bases). V was pared by 3 bases and J by 5 bases, with 9 bases between. The CDR3 runs 13 residues. Germline V gene data show CDR1 as SGHTA and CDR2 as FQGNSA. Written as DNA, the CDR3 is TGTGCCAGCAGCTTGGCCCAGGGAGATACGCAGTATTTT. Residues: CASSLAQGDTQYF. Supplemented by reference TRBV7-2 and TRBJ2-3, the full variable domain reads GAGVSQSPSNKVTEKGKDVELRCDPISGHTALYWYRQSLGQGLEFLIYFQGNSAPDKSGLPSDRFSAERTGGSVSTLTIQRTQQEDSAVYLCASSLAQGDTQYFGPGTRLTVL.

The V gene is TRBV5-4, the J gene TRBJ2-7; D is possibly TRBD2 (6 bases). There are 14 residues in the CDR3. Looked up from germline, CDR1 is SGHNT and CDR2 is YYREEE (reference sequence). V lost 2 bases, J lost 0 bases, and 9 bases lay in between. The CDR3 region has the DNA TGTGCCAGCAGCTTTGGGGGGAGCTCCTACGAGCAGTACTTC. Translating it yields CASSFGGSSYEQYF.

The CDR3 DNA follows: TGTGCCAGCAGCTTAGAGGGGCAGCTACAAGAGACCCAGTACTTC. Translation: CASSLEGQLQETQYF. The chain has TRBV7-9 and TRBJ2-5, with TRBD1 as a possible D gene (5 bases). Germline CDR1 and CDR2: SEHNR and FQNEAQ (reference sequence). V was cut by 1 base and J by 2 bases, with 11 bases left in between. The CDR3 runs to 15 residues.

This clone appeared a few times. The chain combines TRBV6-5 with TRBJ2-1; TRBD2 aligns across 10 bases. V shed 5 bases and J 5 bases; nucleotides not matched to a gene: 0. Germline-derived CDR1 and CDR2 are MNHEY and SVGAGI. The CDR3 is made up of 13 amino acids. CDR3 residues: CASSTSGNNEQFF. The CDR3 DNA reads TGTGCCAGCAGTACTAGCGGGAACAATGAGCAGTTCTTC.

In DNA, the CDR3 is TGTGCCAGCAGTCCCTGGGGACTAGCGGGAGGAGGGGCAGAGACCCAGTACTTC. This encodes CASSPWGLAGGGAETQYF. The chain recombines TRBV27 with TRBJ2-5; 15 bases map to TRBD2. J was trimmed by 4 bases and V by 5 bases; bases with no gene match: 11. The CDR3 has 18 amino acids. Germline lookup yields CDR1 MNHEY and CDR2 SMNVEV (reference sequence).